The clone carrying this TCR beta chain was recorded a few times. Its antigen remains unidentified. This CDR3 has 12 amino acids. V lost 7 bases and J lost 1, with 7 bases in between. Hyperthyroidism had been newly diagnosed in patients aged 18 to 65, and its duration was under 2 months. Cells are PBMCs isolated from 10 ml of fresh blood. Amplification yielded TCR beta CDR3 regions, with RNA transcripts as the source. The TCR CDR3 was amplified in a first-round RT-PCR using the HTBI primer set. MiXCR, applied by TCRdb to the multiplex PCR reads, yields one record per CDR3 protein. The sample comprises about 720,000 distinct CDR3 sequences, about a sixth of which are singletons, and under 8.5% rests with the top ten. The data stem from a study of T cells in Graves' hyperthyroidism and ophthalmopathy. The study's findings and limits: Patients with ophthalmopathy were separated from those with stable hyperthyroidism by a 13 V-J model. Peripheral blood also featured most of the thyroid clonotypes expanded above 0.001.

This sequence was found in a man between 18 and 29 years old with Graves' hyperthyroidism. The material sequenced was blood. This chain connects TRBV12-3 or TRBV12-4 to TRBJ1-1; D call uncertain. CDR3 region: CASNRPNTEAFF. The CDR3 DNA is TGTGCCAGCAATAGACCGAACACTGAAGCTTTCTTT.